This entry concerns a single TCR beta chain. Its matching antigen is unknown. The data derive from a study of STAT5B mutations in CD4+ large granular lymphocyte leukemia. Study-wide findings and caveats: No patients shared main leukemic clonotypes, though about 26% appeared at low frequency elsewhere. Top patient clones used TRBV06 genes more often: 8/27 versus 2/35 in controls.

The V end lost 2 bases, the J end lost 1 base, and 12 bases lay between the germline ends. This CDR3 comprises 16 residues. Clones were sequenced by immunoSEQ multiplex PCR, and TCRdb holds only the in-frame ones, with some missing. The sample holds 35,000 to 40,000 clones, around 72% seen once. The sequenced sample was CD4+ T cells from blood buffy coats. This TCR derives from a human donor in good health. The rearrangement links TRBV5-3 to TRBJ2-2; the D gene is possibly TRBD1 (5 bases). Being an ORF, TRBV5-3 has a function that is uncertain. The CDR3 DNA reads as TGTGCCAGAAGCTTCCCGGTAAGGGGGAACACCGGGGAGCTGTTTTTT. Translating gives CARSFPVRGNTGELFF.